Listed below are T cell receptor beta chains from one sample, sequenced in a study of blood T cells in healthy people across ages. TCRdb ran MiXCR on the 5' RACE reads and lists one entry per CDR3 protein. Seen here are roughly 2 million distinct CDR3 sequences, 40% to 55% observed once, and the top ten hold less than 2.5%. The source material was blood. The receptors originated from a middle-aged woman in good health. Both conserved end residues are part of each CDR3. Each record gives: CDR3 protein, CDR3 DNA, CDR3 length, clone size, J gene, D gene, V gene. The D gene is left open where the match is weak. Not all rows give a size; the values are once, few, many and, for expanded clones, a class.

CASSYDSYYHGYTF,TGTGCCAGCAGTTACGACAGTTATTATCATGGCTACACCTTC,14,NA,TRBJ1-2,NA,TRBV6-6
CASSYLFSPGGITGGYTF,TGTGCCAGCAGTTATTTGTTTAGTCCGGGAGGAATTACGGGGGGCTACACCTTC,18,NA,TRBJ1-2,NA,TRBV6-5
CASSSLEEDGANYGYTF,TGTGCCAGCTCATCCCTAGAGGAGGATGGTGCTAACTATGGTTACACCTTC,17,few,TRBJ1-2,NA,TRBV18
CASSLVGLAGGGSYEQYF,TGTGCCAGCAGCTTAGTGGGACTAGCGGGGGGCGGCTCCTACGAGCAGTACTTC,18,NA,TRBJ2-7,TRBD2,TRBV7-2
CGLWADTQYF,TGCGGACTATGGGCAGATACGCAGTATTTT,10,NA,TRBJ2-3,NA,TRBV20-1
CASSLPTGYEQYF,TGTGCCAGCAGCCTGCCCACAGGGTACGAGCAGTACTTC,13,few,TRBJ2-7,NA,TRBV14
CASSQSSGEQYF,TGTGCCAGCAGTCAGAGTTCCGGTGAGCAGTACTTC,12,NA,TRBJ2-5,NA,TRBV3-1
CASSPQLAGNNNEQFF,TGTGCCAGCAGTCCACAACTAGCGGGGAATAACAATGAGCAGTTCTTC,16,NA,TRBJ2-1,TRBD2,TRBV28
CASSDTSPGRRMNQPQHF,TGTGCCAGCAGTGATACCTCCCCGGGACGCAGGATGAATCAGCCCCAGCATTTT,18,NA,TRBJ1-5,NA,TRBV6-2/TRBV6-3
CASSFLGPMNTEAFF,TGCGCCAGCAGCTTCTTAGGACCGATGAACACTGAAGCTTTCTTT,15,few,TRBJ1-1,NA,TRBV5-1
CASSLSLAGAYNEQFF,TGTGCCAGCAGTTTAAGTCTCGCGGGGGCCTACAATGAGCAGTTCTTC,16,NA,TRBJ2-1,TRBD2,TRBV12-3/TRBV12-4
CSARDPSAEVNEQFF,TGCAGTGCTAGAGACCCGAGCGCAGAGGTGAATGAGCAGTTCTTC,15,few,TRBJ2-1,NA,TRBV20-1
CASSRDRVGYEQYF,TGCGCCAGCAGCCGTGACAGGGTAGGCTACGAGCAGTACTTC,14,few,TRBJ2-7,TRBD1,TRBV4-3
CASSFFQGYEQYF,TGTGCCAGCAGTTTTTTCCAGGGGTACGAGCAGTACTTC,13,NA,TRBJ2-7,NA,TRBV12-3/TRBV12-4
CASSSSDSSQETQYF,TGTGCCAGCAGCTCCTCCGACAGTTCACAAGAGACCCAGTACTTC,15,few,TRBJ2-5,NA,TRBV7-2
CASSLERGGTLNEKLFF,TGTGCCAGCAGCTTAGAAAGGGGGGGGACCCTTAATGAAAAACTGTTTTTT,17,once,TRBJ1-4,NA,TRBV7-6
CASSPNPEGVSYNEQFF,TGTGCCAGCAGTCCTAACCCGGAGGGTGTCTCCTACAATGAGCAGTTCTTC,17,NA,TRBJ2-1,NA,TRBV6-6
CASSFGKDTQYF,TGCGCCAGCAGCTTTGGGAAAGATACGCAGTATTTT,12,NA,TRBJ2-3,NA,TRBV5-1
CASSSPGSFYGYTF,TGTGCCAGCAGCTCCCCTGGGTCGTTCTATGGCTACACCTTC,14,NA,TRBJ1-2,NA,TRBV7-2
CSARTTTGESYEQYF,TGCAGTGCTAGAACGACCACAGGAGAATCCTACGAGCAGTACTTC,15,few,TRBJ2-7,NA,TRBV20-1
CASKGVLSRVIDTQYF,TGTGCCAGCAAAGGGGTGTTGAGTCGTGTTATAGATACGCAGTATTTT,16,NA,TRBJ2-3,NA,TRBV2
CASSYSPTAYEQYF,TGTGCCAGCAGCTATTCCCCAACAGCCTACGAGCAGTACTTC,14,NA,TRBJ2-7,NA,TRBV13
CASSPSKGDNSYEQYF,TGTGCCAGCAGCCCCTCTAAGGGGGACAACTCCTACGAGCAGTACTTC,16,NA,TRBJ2-7,NA,TRBV27
CSVDAGGGGGGYTF,TGCAGCGTTGATGCAGGGGGCGGAGGTGGCGGCTACACCTTC,14,NA,TRBJ1-2,TRBD1,TRBV29-1
CASSLQTGVEKLFF,TGTGCCAGCAGTTTGCAGACAGGGGTTGAAAAACTGTTTTTT,14,NA,TRBJ1-4,TRBD1,TRBV12-3/TRBV12-4
CASSLATWNEQFF,TGTGCCAGCAGCCTTGCGACTTGGAATGAGCAGTTCTTC,13,few,TRBJ2-1,NA,TRBV14
CSALPSWGWETQYF,TGCAGTGCCCTTCCCAGTTGGGGGTGGGAGACCCAGTACTTC,14,NA,TRBJ2-5,NA,TRBV20-1
CASSLAVLNTEAFF,TGTGCCAGCAGCCTAGCGGTTCTGAACACTGAAGCTTTCTTT,14,NA,TRBJ1-1,NA,TRBV28
CASSPTGLAVDTQYF,TGTGCCAGCAGCCCCACCGGCTTGGCGGTTGATACGCAGTATTTT,15,NA,TRBJ2-3,NA,TRBV9
CASSQTAGNYEQYF,TGTGCCAGCAGCCAGACAGCGGGCAACTACGAGCAGTACTTC,14,NA,TRBJ2-7,NA,TRBV4-2
CSAIQPGQGNNYGYTF,TGCAGTGCTATCCAACCGGGACAGGGGAACAACTATGGCTACACCTTC,16,few,TRBJ1-2,TRBD1,TRBV20-1
CATSREAPQGYTDTQYF,TGTGCCACCAGCAGAGAGGCCCCGCAGGGATACACAGATACGCAGTATTTT,17,NA,TRBJ2-3,NA,TRBV15
CASSLQVDPYEQYF,TGCGCCAGCAGCTTACAGGTGGACCCCTACGAGCAGTACTTC,14,NA,TRBJ2-7,NA,TRBV5-1